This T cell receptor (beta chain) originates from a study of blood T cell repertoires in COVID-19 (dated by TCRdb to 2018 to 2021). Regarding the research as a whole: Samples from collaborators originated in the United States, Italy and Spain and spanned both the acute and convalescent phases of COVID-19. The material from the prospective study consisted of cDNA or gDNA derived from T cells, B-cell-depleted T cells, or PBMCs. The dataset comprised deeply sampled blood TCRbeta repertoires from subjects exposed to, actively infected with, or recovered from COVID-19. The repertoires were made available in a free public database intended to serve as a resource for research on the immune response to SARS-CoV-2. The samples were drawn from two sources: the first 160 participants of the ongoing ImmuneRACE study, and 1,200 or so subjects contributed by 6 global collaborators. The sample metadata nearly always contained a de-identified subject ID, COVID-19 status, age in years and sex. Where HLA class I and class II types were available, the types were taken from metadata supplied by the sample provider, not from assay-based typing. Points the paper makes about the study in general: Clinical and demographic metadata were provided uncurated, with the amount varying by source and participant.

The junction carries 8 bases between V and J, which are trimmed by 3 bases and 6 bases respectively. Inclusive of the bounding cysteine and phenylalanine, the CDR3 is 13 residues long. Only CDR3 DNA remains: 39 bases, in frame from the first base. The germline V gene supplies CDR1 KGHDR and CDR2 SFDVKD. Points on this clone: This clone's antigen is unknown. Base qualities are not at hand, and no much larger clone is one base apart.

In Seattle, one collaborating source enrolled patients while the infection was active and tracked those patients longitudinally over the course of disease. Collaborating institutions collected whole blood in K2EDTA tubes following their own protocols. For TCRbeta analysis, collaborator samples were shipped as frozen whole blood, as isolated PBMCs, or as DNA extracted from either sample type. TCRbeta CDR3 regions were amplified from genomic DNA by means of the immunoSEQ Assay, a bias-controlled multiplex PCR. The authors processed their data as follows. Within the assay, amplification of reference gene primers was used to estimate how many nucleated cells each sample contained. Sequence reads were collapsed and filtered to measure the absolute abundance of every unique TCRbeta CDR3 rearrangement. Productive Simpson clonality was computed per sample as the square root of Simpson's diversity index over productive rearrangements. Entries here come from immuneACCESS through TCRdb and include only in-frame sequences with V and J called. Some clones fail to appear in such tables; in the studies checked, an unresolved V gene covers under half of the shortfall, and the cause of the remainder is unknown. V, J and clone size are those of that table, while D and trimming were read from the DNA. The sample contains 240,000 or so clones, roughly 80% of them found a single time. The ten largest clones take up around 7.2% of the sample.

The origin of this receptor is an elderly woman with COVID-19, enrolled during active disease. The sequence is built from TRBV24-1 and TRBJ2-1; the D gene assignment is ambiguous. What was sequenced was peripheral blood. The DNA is TGTGCCACCAGTGATGGTAGTATCAATGAGCAGTTCTTC. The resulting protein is CATSDGSINEQFF.